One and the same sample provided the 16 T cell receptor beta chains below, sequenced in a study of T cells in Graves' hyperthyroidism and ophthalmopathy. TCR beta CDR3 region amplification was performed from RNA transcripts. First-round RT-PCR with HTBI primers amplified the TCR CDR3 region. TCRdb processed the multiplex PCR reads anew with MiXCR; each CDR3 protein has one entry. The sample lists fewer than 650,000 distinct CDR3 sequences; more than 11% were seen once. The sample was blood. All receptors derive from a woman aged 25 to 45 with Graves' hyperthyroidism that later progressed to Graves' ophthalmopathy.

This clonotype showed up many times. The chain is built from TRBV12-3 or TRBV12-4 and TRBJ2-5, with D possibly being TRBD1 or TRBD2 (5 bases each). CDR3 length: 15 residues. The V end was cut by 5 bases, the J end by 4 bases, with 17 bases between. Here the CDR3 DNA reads TGTGCCAGCAGTGTGTTAACCAGGGCGGGAGAGACCCAGTACTTC. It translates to CASSVLTRAGETQYF.

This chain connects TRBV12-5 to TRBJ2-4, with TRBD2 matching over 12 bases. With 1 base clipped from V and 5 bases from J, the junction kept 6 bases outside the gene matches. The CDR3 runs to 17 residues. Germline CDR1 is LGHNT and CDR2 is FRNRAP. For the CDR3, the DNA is TGTGCTAGTGGTTTGGCCACCCTAGCGGGGGGGGAAAACATTCAGTACTTC. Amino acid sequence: CASGLATLAGGENIQYF.

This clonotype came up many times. CDR3 bases: TGTGCCAGCAGCCAAGAAGGGGGCGCGTCCGAGCAGTACTTC. It specifies CASSQEGGASEQYF. J is TRBJ2-7 and V is TRBV3-1, with 7 bases matching TRBD1. J lost 6 bases, V lost 0 bases, and 5 bases had no gene match. The CDR3 loop spans 14 amino acids. Germline V gives CDR1 LGHDT, CDR2 YNNKEL (reference sequence).

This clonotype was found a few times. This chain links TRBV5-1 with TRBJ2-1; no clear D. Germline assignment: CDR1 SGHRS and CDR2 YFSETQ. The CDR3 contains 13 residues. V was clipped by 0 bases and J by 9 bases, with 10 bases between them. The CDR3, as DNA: TGCGCCAGCAGCTTGGCACAAGCCGGTGAGCAGTTCTTC. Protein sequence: CASSLAQAGEQFF.

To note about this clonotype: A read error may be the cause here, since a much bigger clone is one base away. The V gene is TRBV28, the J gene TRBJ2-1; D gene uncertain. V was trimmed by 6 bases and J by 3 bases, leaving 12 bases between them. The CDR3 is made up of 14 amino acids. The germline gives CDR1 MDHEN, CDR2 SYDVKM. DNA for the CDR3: TGTGCCAGCAGGATGACTGGTATCTACAATGAGCAGTTCTTC. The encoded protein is CASRMTGIYNEQFF.

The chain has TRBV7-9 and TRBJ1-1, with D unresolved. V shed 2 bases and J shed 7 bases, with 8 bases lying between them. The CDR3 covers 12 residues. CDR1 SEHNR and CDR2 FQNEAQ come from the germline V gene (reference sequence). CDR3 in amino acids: CASSLLPHEAFF. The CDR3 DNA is TGTGCCAGCAGCTTATTGCCCCATGAAGCTTTCTTT.

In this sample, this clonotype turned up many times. Written as DNA, the CDR3 is TGTGCCAGCTCACCCACCGAGACAGGGGGCGCTGGGGCCAACGTCCTGACTTTC. It yields the protein CASSPTETGGAGANVLTF. The chain employs TRBV18 and TRBJ2-6, with TRBD1 matching 10 bases. Germline CDR1 KGHSH, CDR2 LQKENI. CDR3 size: 18 residues. V shed 3 bases and J 2 bases; nucleotides not matched to a gene: 7.

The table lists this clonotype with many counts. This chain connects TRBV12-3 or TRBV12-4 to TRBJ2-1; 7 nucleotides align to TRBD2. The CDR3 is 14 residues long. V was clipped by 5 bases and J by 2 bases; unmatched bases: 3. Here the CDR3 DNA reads TGTGCCAGCAGTCGAGCGGGGACCTACAATGAGCAGTTCTTC. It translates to CASSRAGTYNEQFF.

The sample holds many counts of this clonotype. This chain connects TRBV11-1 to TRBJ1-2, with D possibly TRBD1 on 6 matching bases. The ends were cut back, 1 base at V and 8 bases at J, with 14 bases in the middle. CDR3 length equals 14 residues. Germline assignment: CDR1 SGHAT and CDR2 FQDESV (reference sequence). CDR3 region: CASSLEAADRGYTF. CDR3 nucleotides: TGTGCCAGCAGCTTAGAGGCGGCCGACAGGGGCTACACCTTC.

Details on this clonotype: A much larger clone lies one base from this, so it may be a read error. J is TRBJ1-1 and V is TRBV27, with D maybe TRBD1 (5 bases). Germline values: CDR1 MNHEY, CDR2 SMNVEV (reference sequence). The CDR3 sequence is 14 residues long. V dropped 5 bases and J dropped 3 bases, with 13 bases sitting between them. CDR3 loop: CASSNGGMDTEAFF. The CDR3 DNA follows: TGTGCCAGCAGTAATGGGGGGATGGACACTGAAGCTTTCTTT.

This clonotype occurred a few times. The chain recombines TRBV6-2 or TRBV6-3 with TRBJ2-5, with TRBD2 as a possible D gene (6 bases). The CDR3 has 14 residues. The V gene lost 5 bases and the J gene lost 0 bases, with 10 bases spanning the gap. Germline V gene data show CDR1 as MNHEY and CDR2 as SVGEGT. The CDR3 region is CASSRGINQETQYF. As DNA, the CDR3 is TGTGCCAGCAGTCGCGGGATCAACCAAGAGACCCAGTACTTC.

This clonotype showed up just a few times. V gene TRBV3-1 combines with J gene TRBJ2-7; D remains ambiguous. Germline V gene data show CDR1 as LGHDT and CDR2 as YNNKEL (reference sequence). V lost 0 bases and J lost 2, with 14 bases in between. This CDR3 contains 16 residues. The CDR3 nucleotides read TGTGCCAGCAGCCAAGATCTGGCACCCAGCCCCTACGAGCAGTACTTC. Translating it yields CASSQDLAPSPYEQYF.

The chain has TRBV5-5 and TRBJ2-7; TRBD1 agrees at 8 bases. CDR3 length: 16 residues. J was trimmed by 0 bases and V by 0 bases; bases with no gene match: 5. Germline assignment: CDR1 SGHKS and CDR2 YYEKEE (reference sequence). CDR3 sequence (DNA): TGTGCCAGCAGCTTGGAGGGACAGGCTAACTCCTACGAGCAGTACTTC. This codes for CASSLEGQANSYEQYF.

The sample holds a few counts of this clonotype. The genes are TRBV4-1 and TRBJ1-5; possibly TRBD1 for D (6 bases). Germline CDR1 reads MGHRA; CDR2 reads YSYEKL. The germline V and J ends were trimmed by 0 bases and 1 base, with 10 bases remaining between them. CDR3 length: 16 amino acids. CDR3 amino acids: CASSQDRGGSNQPQHF. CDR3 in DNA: TGCGCCAGCAGCCAAGATAGAGGGGGAAGCAATCAGCCCCAGCATTTT.

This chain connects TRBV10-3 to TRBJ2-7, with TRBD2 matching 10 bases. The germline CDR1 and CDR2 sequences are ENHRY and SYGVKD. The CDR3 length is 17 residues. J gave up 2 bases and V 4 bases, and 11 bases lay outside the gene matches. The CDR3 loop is CAISATSGTTLPYEQYF. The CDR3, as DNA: TGTGCCATCAGTGCTACTAGCGGGACGACTCTCCCCTACGAGCAGTACTTC.

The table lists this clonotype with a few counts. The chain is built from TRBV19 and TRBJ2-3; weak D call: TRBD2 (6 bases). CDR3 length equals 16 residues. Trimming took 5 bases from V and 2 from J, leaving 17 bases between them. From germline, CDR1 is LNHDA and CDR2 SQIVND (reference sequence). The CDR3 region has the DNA TGTGCCAGTAGTGTCACTAGCCACCTCAACACAGATACGCAGTATTTT. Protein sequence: CASSVTSHLNTDTQYF.